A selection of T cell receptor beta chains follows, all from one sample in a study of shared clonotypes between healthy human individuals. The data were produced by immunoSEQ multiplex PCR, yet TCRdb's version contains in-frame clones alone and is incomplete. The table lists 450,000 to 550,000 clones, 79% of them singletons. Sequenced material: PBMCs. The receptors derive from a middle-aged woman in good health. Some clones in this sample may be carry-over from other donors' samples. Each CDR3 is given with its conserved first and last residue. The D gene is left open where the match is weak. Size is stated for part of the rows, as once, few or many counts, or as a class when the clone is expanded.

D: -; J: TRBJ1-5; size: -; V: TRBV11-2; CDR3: CASSPVPNQPQHF; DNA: TGTGCCAGCAGCCCGGTTCCCAATCAGCCCCAGCATTTT
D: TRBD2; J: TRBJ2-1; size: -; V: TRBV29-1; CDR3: CSGSSGRAWGEQFF; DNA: TGCAGCGGGTCTAGCGGGAGGGCCTGGGGTGAGCAGTTCTTC
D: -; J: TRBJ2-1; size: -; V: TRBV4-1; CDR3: CASSQDRSGSLSDEQFF; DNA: TGCGCCAGCAGCCAAGATCGCAGTGGGAGCCTCTCGGATGAGCAGTTCTTC
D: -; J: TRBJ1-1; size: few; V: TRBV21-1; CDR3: CASSGETGAPWDAFF; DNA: TGTGCCAGCAGCGGAGAGACAGGAGCACCCTGGGATGCTTTCTTT
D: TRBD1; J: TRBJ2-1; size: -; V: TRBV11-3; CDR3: CASSIRTGGNEQFF; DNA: TGTGCCAGCAGCATACGGACAGGGGGCAATGAGCAGTTCTTC
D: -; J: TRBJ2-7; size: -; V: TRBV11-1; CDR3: CASSLSQTRPPYEQYF; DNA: TGTGCCAGCAGCTTGTCACAAACACGGCCCCCTTACGAGCAGTACTTC
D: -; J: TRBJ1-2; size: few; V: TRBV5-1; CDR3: CASSLWPGQSSNYGYTF; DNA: TGCGCCAGCAGCTTATGGCCGGGACAATCATCTAACTATGGCTACACCTTC
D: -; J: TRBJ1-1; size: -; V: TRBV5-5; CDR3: CASSQLKETEAFF; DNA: TGTGCCAGCAGTCAGCTTAAGGAGACTGAAGCTTTCTTT
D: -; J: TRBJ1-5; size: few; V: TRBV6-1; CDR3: CASSEGGGPYQPQHF; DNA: TGTGCCAGCAGTGAGGGAGGGGGGCCTTATCAGCCCCAGCATTTT
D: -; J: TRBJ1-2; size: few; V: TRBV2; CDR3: CASRRDAGSYTF; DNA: TGTGCCAGCAGGCGGGACGCTGGAAGCTACACCTTC
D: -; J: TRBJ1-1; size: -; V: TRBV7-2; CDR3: CASRRPEWTVLNTEAFF; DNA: TGTGCCAGCAGAAGACCTGAGTGGACAGTTCTGAACACTGAAGCTTTCTTT
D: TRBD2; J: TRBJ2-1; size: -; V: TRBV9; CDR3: CASSAGLASNEQFF; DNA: TGTGCCAGCAGCGCCGGACTAGCTAGCAATGAGCAGTTCTTC
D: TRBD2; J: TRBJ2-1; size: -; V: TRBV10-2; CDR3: CASRLAGVYNEQFF; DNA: TGCGCCAGCAGGCTAGCGGGAGTTTACAATGAGCAGTTCTTC
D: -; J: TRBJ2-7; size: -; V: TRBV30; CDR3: CAWSTAYEQYF; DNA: TGTGCCTGGAGTACGGCCTACGAGCAGTACTTC
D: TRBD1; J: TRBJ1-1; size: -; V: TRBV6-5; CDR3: CASSAPGTVTEAFF; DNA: TGTGCCAGCAGTGCCCCCGGGACAGTCACTGAAGCTTTCTTT
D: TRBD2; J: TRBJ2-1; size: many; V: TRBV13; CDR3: CASSRPSGLAARSSYNEQFF; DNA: TGTGCCAGCAGCCGTCCCTCGGGACTAGCGGCTAGGAGCTCCTACAATGAGCAGTTCTTC
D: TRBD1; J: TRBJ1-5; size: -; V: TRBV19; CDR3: CASRFGTGNQPQHF; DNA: TGTGCCAGTAGGTTCGGGACAGGGAATCAGCCCCAGCATTTT
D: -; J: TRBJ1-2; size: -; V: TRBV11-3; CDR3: CASSLAHGSNGGYTF; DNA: TGTGCCAGCAGCTTAGCACACGGGTCCAATGGTGGCTACACCTTC
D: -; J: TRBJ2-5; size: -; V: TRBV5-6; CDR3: CASSLAREPGETQYF; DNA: TGTGCCAGCAGCTTGGCTCGGGAGCCGGGGGAGACCCAGTACTTC
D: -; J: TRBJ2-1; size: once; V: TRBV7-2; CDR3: CASSRSLSTNNEQFF; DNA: TGTGCCAGCAGCAGATCACTTTCGACCAACAATGAGCAGTTCTTC
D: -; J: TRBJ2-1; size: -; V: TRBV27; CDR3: CASSPNRETNNEQFF; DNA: TGTGCCAGCAGCCCAAACCGGGAGACAAACAATGAGCAGTTCTTC
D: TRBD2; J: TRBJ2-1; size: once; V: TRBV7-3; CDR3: CASSLRSGGEPEQFF; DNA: TGTGCCAGCAGCTTAAGGTCGGGAGGGGAACCTGAGCAGTTCTTC
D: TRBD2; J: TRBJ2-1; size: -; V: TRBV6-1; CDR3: CASSESGRLNEQFF; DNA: TGTGCCAGCAGTGAGAGCGGGAGGCTCAATGAGCAGTTCTTC
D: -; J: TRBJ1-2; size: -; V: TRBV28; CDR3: CASSLPGQRVGYGYTF; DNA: TGTGCCAGCAGTTTACCCGGACAGAGGGTTGGGTATGGCTACACCTTC
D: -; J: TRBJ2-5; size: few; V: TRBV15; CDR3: CATSRDPGPQETQYF; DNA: TGTGCCACCAGCAGAGATCCGGGACCCCAAGAGACCCAGTACTTC
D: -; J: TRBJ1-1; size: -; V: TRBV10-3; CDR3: CAISERGLTGNTEAFF; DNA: TGTGCCATCAGTGAACGGGGCCTCACAGGGAACACTGAAGCTTTCTTT
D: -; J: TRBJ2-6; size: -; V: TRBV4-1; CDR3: CASSPQGGGANVLTF; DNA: TGCGCCAGCAGTCCTCAGGGTGGTGGGGCCAACGTCCTGACTTTC
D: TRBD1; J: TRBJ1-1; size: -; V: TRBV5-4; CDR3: CAGVKQGVGEAFF; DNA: TGTGCCGGAGTTAAACAGGGGGTCGGGGAAGCTTTCTTT
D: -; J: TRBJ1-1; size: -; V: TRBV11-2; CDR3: CASSLDTTGWNTEAFF; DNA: TGTGCCAGCAGCTTAGATACGACAGGTTGGAACACTGAAGCTTTCTTT
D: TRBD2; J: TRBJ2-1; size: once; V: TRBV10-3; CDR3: CAISELGASGENEQFF; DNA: TGTGCCATCAGTGAGTTAGGGGCTAGCGGCGAGAATGAGCAGTTCTTC
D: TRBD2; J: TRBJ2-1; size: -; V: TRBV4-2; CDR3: CASSQDAGDAYNEQFF; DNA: TGTGCCAGCAGCCAAGACGCGGGGGATGCGTACAATGAGCAGTTCTTC
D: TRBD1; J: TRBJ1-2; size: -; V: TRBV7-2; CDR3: CASSMGQGGYTF; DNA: TGTGCCAGCAGCATGGGACAGGGAGGCTACACCTTC
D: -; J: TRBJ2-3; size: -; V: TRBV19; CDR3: CASRWTGTDTQYF; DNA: TGTGCCAGTAGATGGACTGGCACAGATACGCAGTATTTT
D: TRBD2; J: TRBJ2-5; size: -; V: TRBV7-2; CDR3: CASGGGTGETQYF; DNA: TGTGCCTCTGGGGGAGGGACGGGGGAGACCCAGTACTTC
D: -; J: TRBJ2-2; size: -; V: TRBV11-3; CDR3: CASSSTPGAGELFF; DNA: TGTGCCAGCAGCTCCACCCCAGGAGCCGGGGAGCTGTTTTTT
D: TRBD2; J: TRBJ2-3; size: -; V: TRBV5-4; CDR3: CASSLELAGGRGADTQYF; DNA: TGTGCCAGCAGCTTGGAGCTAGCGGGAGGCCGAGGGGCAGATACGCAGTATTTT
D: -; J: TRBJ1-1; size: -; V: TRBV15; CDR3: CATSRREGTEAFF; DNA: TGTGCCACCAGCAGAAGGGAGGGCACTGAAGCTTTCTTT
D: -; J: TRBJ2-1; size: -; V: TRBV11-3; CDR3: CASSREQSSYNEQFF; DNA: TGTGCCAGCAGCCGGGAGCAGAGCTCCTACAATGAGCAGTTCTTC
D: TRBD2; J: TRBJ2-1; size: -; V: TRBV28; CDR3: CASSRLAGGPNEQFF; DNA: TGTGCCAGCAGCCGTCTAGCGGGAGGGCCTAATGAGCAGTTCTTC
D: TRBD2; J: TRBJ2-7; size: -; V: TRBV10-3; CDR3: CAISEGGGPMEQYF; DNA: TGTGCCATCAGTGAGGGGGGAGGGCCGATGGAGCAGTACTTC
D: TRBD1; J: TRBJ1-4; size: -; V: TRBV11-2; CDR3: CASSPRQGWYEKLFF; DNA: TGTGCCAGCAGCCCCAGACAGGGTTGGTACGAAAAACTGTTTTTT